This entry is about one T cell receptor beta chain. Antigen: not known. CD45RO-negative, CCR7-selected cells formed the naive CD8 fraction, which excluded terminally differentiated effector memory CD45RA+ cells. The data were taken from a study of shared clonotypes between healthy human individuals. Study-wide results and limits: The sharing of 5% to 5.5% of naive CD4 clonotypes was seen across a handful of donors. In general, naive subsets displayed greater estimated richness than memory subsets did.

Germline V gives CDR1 MNHEY, CDR2 SVGAGI. The CDR3 contains 15 residues. Between the trimmed V and J ends, which lost 4 bases and 5 bases, there was a span of 14 bases. Deep-level assay runs were performed. Each subset's genomic DNA was split evenly across several immunoSEQ plates. Sequenced by immunoSEQ multiplex PCR; TCRdb stores in-frame clones only, minus some. The table records about 2.1 million clones, approximately 92% of them present only once. The clonotype comes from a man in his late teens or twenties in good health. Some clones in this sample may be carry-over from other donors' samples. The sequenced sample was naive CD8+ T cells from PBMCs. The chain uses TRBV6-5 and TRBJ2-2, with D possibly called TRBD1 or TRBD2 (6 bases each). The CDR3 DNA reads TGTGCCAGCAGTTTAGGGGGGCGGTGGACCGGGGAGCTGTTTTTT. Translated: CASSLGGRWTGELFF.